The 25 T cell receptor beta chains below come from one sample, sequenced in a study of neurological immune-mediated disorders. TCRdb independently ran MiXCR on the 5' RACE reads; one entry per CDR3 protein. Here the sample spans more than 50,000 distinct CDR3 sequences, around 5.2% being singletons. Sequenced input: PBMCs. These receptors all come from a woman aged 25 to 39 with multiple sclerosis.

A few counts support this clonotype. The chain uses TRBV12-3 or TRBV12-4 and TRBJ2-6; a possible D gene is TRBD2 (6 bases). Trimming shortened V by 6 bases and J by 3 bases, and 15 bases separated the two germline ends. CDR3 length equals 16 residues. The CDR3 sequence is CASRGLPKDGANVLTF. The CDR3 DNA reads as TGTGCCAGCAGGGGACTGCCAAAGGATGGGGCCAACGTCCTGACTTTC.

This clonotype occurred a few times. The chain combines TRBV5-1 with TRBJ2-7, with 8 bases identical to TRBD1. Germline CDR1 is SGHRS and CDR2 is YFSETQ. The CDR3 runs 14 residues. J was trimmed by 2 bases and V by 4 bases; bases with no gene match: 5. The CDR3 bases are TGCGCCAGCAGCCCGGACAGGGCTCCCTACGAGCAGTACTTC. Its protein product is CASSPDRAPYEQYF.

This clonotype was detected ten times or more. This rearrangement joins TRBV5-5 to TRBJ1-6; maybe TRBD1 (6 bases). Trimming removed 4 bases at V and 10 bases at J, with 18 bases between. The CDR3 spans 15 residues. The germline V gene encodes CDR1 SGHKS and CDR2 YYEKEE (reference sequence). The CDR3, as DNA: TGTGCCAGCAGCCGGGACGGGGGGCTCGGCTCACCCCTCCACTTT. It is translated as CASSRDGGLGSPLHF.

This clonotype was counted between two and nine times. The J gene is TRBJ2-1, the V gene TRBV20-1, with D perhaps TRBD2 (5 bases). This CDR3 comprises 13 residues. Germline CDR1 reads DFQATT; CDR2 reads SNEGSKA (reference sequence). V lost 5 bases to trimming and J lost 12 bases, with 20 bases between them. CDR3 in DNA: TGCAGTGCTCGGAGGTTAAATGAGCAAGTGCAGTTCTTC. Translated, it gives CSARRLNEQVQFF.

This clonotype is categorized as medium-sized. This chain joins TRBV5-1 and TRBJ1-5; D is unresolved. Germline CDR1 and CDR2: SGHRS and YFSETQ. Trimming cost V 0 bases and J 4 bases, with 23 bases left between them. This CDR3 comprises 19 residues. CDR3 sequence (DNA): TGCGCCAGCAGCTTGGATGAGGGATTCAGTACTACTAGAAATCAGCCCCAGCATTTT. Encoded protein: CASSLDEGFSTTRNQPQHF.

This clonotype was observed many times. The chain has TRBV5-1 and TRBJ1-2, with 8 nucleotides matching TRBD1. After removal of 3 bases from V and 8 bases from J, the junction contained 3 bases not matched to a gene. The CDR3 contains 12 residues. Looked up from germline, CDR1 is SGHRS and CDR2 is YFSETQ. This CDR3 is CASSSGGWGYTF. DNA of the CDR3: TGCGCCAGCAGCTCAGGGGGCTGGGGCTACACCTTC.

The rearrangement joins TRBV29-1 to TRBJ2-7; D is perhaps TRBD1 (5 bases). V was shortened by 6 bases and J by 3 bases, with 12 bases between the two germline ends. Germline CDR1 reads SQVTM; CDR2 reads ANQGSEA. The CDR3 is 12 amino acids. DNA of the CDR3: TGCAGCGTCCAGGGAAACGGCTACGAGCAGTACTTC. It yields the protein CSVQGNGYEQYF.

The chain has TRBV2 and TRBJ2-3; TRBD2 aligns across 14 bases. The trim removed 6 bases at V and 0 bases at J, leaving 11 bases unmatched. The CDR3 sequence is 19 residues long. From germline, CDR1 is SNHLY and CDR2 FYNNEI. Here the CDR3 reads CASSDPGLAGAPSTDTQYF. DNA of the CDR3: TGTGCCAGCAGCGACCCGGGACTAGCGGGGGCTCCTAGCACAGATACGCAGTATTTT.

This clonotype was seen at least ten times. The V call is TRBV5-8, the J call TRBJ2-5; 8 bases agree with TRBD1. CDR1 and CDR2 (germline): SGHTS, YDEGEE. The CDR3 sequence is 17 residues long. The V gene end was trimmed by 4 bases and the J gene end by 5 bases; junction bases not matched to a gene: 16. The CDR3 DNA sequence: TGTGCCAGCAGCCTTGGACAGGGCGGACGGAAGGGGGAGACCCAGTACTTC. Translation gives CASSLGQGGRKGETQYF.

This clonotype appeared many times. The chain is built from TRBV20-1 and TRBJ2-7, with TRBD1 matching over 7 bases. V lost 0 bases and J lost 0; bases outside the gene matches: 5. Germline loops: CDR1 DFQATT, CDR2 SNEGSKA (reference sequence). This CDR3 contains 15 residues. CDR3 loop: CSARDPGQSSYEQYF. DNA for the CDR3: TGCAGTGCTAGAGATCCGGGACAGTCCTCCTACGAGCAGTACTTC.

The genes are TRBV4-1 and TRBJ2-5, with D perhaps matching TRBD1 or TRBD2 (5 bases each). Germline lookup yields CDR1 MGHRA and CDR2 YSYEKL. V was trimmed by 2 bases and J by 3 bases, leaving 13 bases between them. This CDR3 region has 15 residues. CDR3 amino acids: CASSQYRDPEETQYF. For the CDR3, the DNA is TGCGCCAGCAGCCAATACCGGGACCCGGAAGAGACCCAGTACTTC.

The sample holds many counts of this clonotype. The chain joins TRBV20-1 to TRBJ1-5, with 10 bases lining up with TRBD1. Germline CDR1 and CDR2: DFQATT and SNEGSKA (reference sequence). V gave up 3 bases and J gave up 3 bases; unmatched junction bases: 2. The CDR3 runs 14 residues. This CDR3 is CSARDRGTNQPQHF. The DNA of the CDR3 is TGCAGTGCTAGGGACAGGGGGACCAATCAGCCCCAGCATTTT.

This chain uses TRBV6-2 or TRBV6-3 with TRBJ2-3; D possibly corresponds to TRBD2 (5 bases). The V gene lost 0 bases and the J gene lost 2 bases, with 12 bases spanning the gap. There are 16 residues in the CDR3. The germline V gene encodes CDR1 MNHEY and CDR2 SVGEGT. The CDR3 sequence: CASSYSEDLTTDTQYF. The CDR3 DNA is TGTGCCAGCAGTTACTCGGAGGACTTAACCACAGATACGCAGTATTTT.

This clonotype was counted many times. V is TRBV15 and J is TRBJ1-6, with D uncertain. V was pared by 3 bases and J by 14 bases, with 14 bases between. CDR1 is LNHNV, CDR2 YYDKDF, per germline (reference sequence). This CDR3 region has 13 residues. The CDR3 reads CATSRDRREALHF. The DNA for the CDR3 is TGTGCCACCAGCAGGGACCGCCGTGAGGCCCTCCACTTT.

This clonotype has at least ten counts. The V and J genes are TRBV15 and TRBJ2-2; D gene ambiguous. The CDR3 has 13 residues. V lost 1 base, J lost 4 bases, and 4 bases lay in between. The germline gives CDR1 LNHNV, CDR2 YYDKDF (reference sequence). The CDR3 loop reads CATSRASTGELFF. DNA of the CDR3: TGTGCCACCAGCAGAGCCAGCACCGGGGAGCTGTTTTTT.

This clonotype appeared many times. The gene calls are TRBV25-1 and TRBJ2-7, with D possibly TRBD2 on 6 matching bases. The germline CDR1 and CDR2 sequences are MGHDK and SYGVNS. V lost 7 bases, J lost 3 bases, and 13 bases lay in between. CDR3 size: 13 residues. The CDR3, as DNA: TGTGCCAGCACCCGGGACTTCAACTACGAGCAGTACTTC. Encoded protein: CASTRDFNYEQYF.

This clonotype was picked up many times. The chain couples TRBV7-6 to TRBJ2-5; 15 bases agree with TRBD2. The CDR3 has 17 amino acids. Germline CDR1 SGHVS, CDR2 FNYEAQ. The junction had 6 bases not matched to a gene; V was cut back by 5 bases and J by 2 bases. The CDR3 sequence: CASSPGLAGGYQETQYF. The CDR3, as DNA: TGTGCCAGCAGCCCGGGACTAGCGGGGGGTTATCAAGAGACCCAGTACTTC.

This clonotype was observed at least ten times. The chain employs TRBV3-1 and TRBJ2-3, with D uncertain. Between the trimmed V and J ends, which lost 7 bases and 3 bases, there was a span of 17 bases. Germline lookup yields CDR1 LGHDT and CDR2 YNNKEL (reference sequence). The CDR3 has 15 residues. CDR3 region: CASTRYEVTTDTQYF. CDR3 nucleotide sequence: TGTGCCAGCACCCGGTACGAGGTGACGACAGATACGCAGTATTTT.

This clonotype has just a few counts. CDR3: CASSFLRDRVEEQYF. CDR3 nucleotide sequence: TGTGCCAGCAGCTTTCTCCGGGACAGGGTCGAAGAGCAGTACTTC. V is TRBV7-9 and J is TRBJ2-7; 9 nucleotides agree with TRBD1. Germline V gene lookup returns CDR1 SEHNR and CDR2 FQNEAQ (reference sequence). CDR3 length: 15 residues. V lost 3 bases, J lost 7 bases, and 10 bases stayed unmatched.

This clonotype was seen only a few times. This CDR3 is CATGAGGTEQFF. CDR3 coding DNA: TGTGCCACCGGGGCCGGGGGTACTGAGCAGTTCTTC. The rearrangement joins TRBV15 to TRBJ2-1; perhaps TRBD2 as D (6 bases). Deletions cut 8 bases from V and 9 bases from J, with 14 bases between. From germline, CDR1 is LNHNV and CDR2 YYDKDF (reference sequence). CDR3 length: 12 amino acids.

There are many counts of this clonotype. The chain links TRBV20-1 to TRBJ2-5, with D perhaps TRBD1 or TRBD2 (6 bases each). This CDR3 has 13 residues. V was trimmed by 5 bases and J by 4 bases, leaving 14 bases between them. Germline V gene sequence: CDR1 DFQATT, CDR2 SNEGSKA (reference sequence). CDR3 protein: CSAGREGGETQYF. As DNA, the CDR3 is TGCAGTGCTGGGCGCGAGGGGGGAGAGACCCAGTACTTC.

With regard to this clonotype: This may stem from a read error, because a much larger clone lies one nucleotide away. The genes are TRBV18 and TRBJ1-5; D is ambiguous. Germline V gene lookup returns CDR1 KGHSH and CDR2 LQKENI. The CDR3 consists of 16 residues. The DNA of the CDR3 is TGTGCCAGATCCCAGAGAAGGGAGTACGCGAATCAGCCCCAGAATTTT. Protein sequence: CARSQRREYANQPQNF.

This clonotype qualifies as medium-sized. One end of the junction fails to match germline, which may point to a read error. V and J are TRBV7-2 and TRBJ1-6, with D unresolved. The germline CDR1 and CDR2 sequences are SGHTA and FQGNSA. The CDR3 is 11 amino acids. The CDR3 protein is CASSLAGRLTF. The CDR3 DNA reads as TGTGCCAGCAGCTTAGCTGGACGACTGACCTTT.

The chain couples TRBV5-1 to TRBJ1-5; 8 bases are a match to TRBD1. V was pared by 0 bases and J by 4 bases, with 0 bases of the junction left unmatched. Per the germline V gene, CDR1 is SGHRS and CDR2 is YFSETQ. The CDR3 is 14 amino acids. DNA for the CDR3: TGCGCCAGCAGCTTGGGGACAGGGAATCAGCCCCAGCATTTT. It yields the protein CASSLGTGNQPQHF.

CDR3 sequence: CASSGGQGGNSPLHF. CDR3 DNA sequence: TGCGCCAGCAGTGGAGGACAGGGGGGTAATTCACCCCTCCACTTT. V usage is TRBV10-2 and J usage is TRBJ1-6, with TRBD1 identical over 10 bases. The junction had 3 bases not matched to a gene; V was cut back by 4 bases and J by 6 bases. The CDR3 is 15 amino acids. The germline V gene encodes CDR1 WSHSY and CDR2 SAAADI.